This T cell receptor (beta chain) derives from a study of cytomegalovirus exposure and HLA in healthy donors (dated by TCRdb to about 2017). For the study in its entirety: An earlier analysis of approximately 590 of the donors reported 276 Gb of sequence data and roughly 110 million unique TCR beta sequences from around 200 million T cells. Genome-wide SNP genotypes for about 60% of the 666 donors were used in a later genetic analysis, which treated that subset as a discovery cohort. A separate validation cohort of roughly 130 different subjects was used in addition to the approximately 640-subject first cohort. An early release covering about 600 HLA-typed donors comprised about 300 gigabases of sequencing data and tens of millions of unique TCR sequences. About five DR-DQ haplotypes were handled as single units for association and clustering, since linkage in the cohort was strong. Using immunosequencing, the study profiled T cell repertoires from fewer than 700 subjects and related those repertoires to cytomegalovirus serostatus. To predict cytomegalovirus infection status, the study brought together high-throughput TCR immunosequencing, statistical association of individual TCRs with disease status, and machine learning. Class I and class II HLA loci were covered by the typing at four-digit resolution. Across some 400 genotyped donors of the cohort, an average of about 240,000 unique TCR beta nucleotide sequences per donor were sequenced, and roughly a sixth of those sequences were non-productive. In a later analysis, previously published TCR beta repertoires from about 670 donors were re-analyzed and high-resolution HLA genotyping was added so that TCR occurrence patterns could be studied. The study aimed to test whether cataloging public T cell receptors could reveal signatures of past pathogen exposure. Donor age, sex, ethnicity and CMV serostatus were compiled together with the repertoire data. All discovery cohort repertoires had been generated on a single sequencing platform. The genetic ancestry cluster associated with self-reported Caucasian donors included approximately 85% of the roughly 360 genotyped donors. Typing coverage varied by locus: roughly 629-630 donors for A, B, C, DRB1 and DQB1; 500 to 550 for DQA1; more than 600 for DPA1; around 490 for DPB1. An earlier analysis of approximately 500 of the donors applied high-throughput TCR beta sequencing to assess whether each TCR beta V gene segment acted as functional or pseudogenic. In the later analysis, no new phenotypic data were used to find candidate immune exposures; instead, reliance was placed on TCR beta sequences and their occurrence across donors.

What the work shows at the level of the full study, not this receptor alone: When HLA alleles, especially DR and DQ, strongly co-occurred, attributing TCR associations to individual alleles was difficult. In a later analysis, TCR association rates were found to vary across HLA loci, with the most associated TCRs seen for DRB1 alleles and the fewest for HLA-C alleles. The cohort was sequenced for TCR beta chains only, and without alpha or paired-chain data the features that could be detected were limited. The study gave a list of roughly 150 TCR beta chains associated with cytomegalovirus. Some IMGT-functional V segments, including TRBV6-2 and TRBV6-3, could not be told apart with the 87-base-pair reads, so those segments were excluded. Most CMV-associated TCR beta chains appeared to be HLA-restricted in a later analysis, and the HLA associations seemed to be driven largely by CMV exposure. Compared with the roughly 670-donor mean, donors in an Asian-associated ancestry cluster had fewer N-insertions in productive TCRs, according to a later genetic analysis. In a later analysis, 15,000 to 20,000 TCR beta sequences were associated with specific HLA alleles at a false discovery rate of 0.05. Roughly uniform sequencing depth across donors was assumed in presence/absence analyses, although this assumption may not hold. Across donors, most TCR sequences were observed very rarely, whereas some public TCRs were present in many individuals. Because counts were too low, seventeen rarely observed V segments, including chromosome 9 orphons, were left out of the earlier analysis of approximately 500 of the donors. Compared with equally common non-associated chains, HLA-associated TCR beta chains in a later analysis were more clonally expanded and had lower generation probabilities. Correlated functional status among segregating V segments might be attributable to linkage disequilibrium, but an unknown experimental factor could not be ruled out. A further reported finding was that TCR beta sequences accurately predicted the HLA-A and HLA-B alleles for most subjects in the first cohort. In an earlier analysis of approximately 590 of the donors, most TCR beta V segments appeared in productive rearrangements about 87% or about 30% of the time, broadly matching IMGT annotations. The authors suggested that the approach could potentially be extended to other disease states and immunological phenotypes. V-gene and J-gene trimming of TCR beta chains was associated with a missense DCLRE1C variant in a later genetic analysis, and the association was replicated in an independent cohort. The classifier was reported to diagnose cytomegalovirus status with high specificity and sensitivity in both the original and validation cohorts. A cluster of highly shared sequence variants was judged likely to represent a technical artifact of the sequencing pipeline. In vitro tests confirmed that a few of the cytomegalovirus-associated TCR beta chains recognize cytomegalovirus antigens. Because HLA typing was missing for some donors at each locus, association tests included only the typed subset. Several of the top co-occurrence clusters appeared to be linked to parvovirus B19, influenza, CMV and Epstein-Barr virus, according to a later analysis. For the cohort, immune exposure information was limited to CMV serostatus.

Details on this clone: Its antigen is not yet known. Per-base qualities were not stored, and no clone one base away is much larger.

Via the germline V gene, CDR1 is SGHAT and CDR2 FQNNGV. Here V drops 6 bases and J drops 0 bases, and the junction holds 7 bases not matched to any gene. Reading from cysteine to phenylalanine, the CDR3 counts 16 amino acids. Just CDR3 DNA is preserved here, 48 bases in frame from base 1. Library creation used the immunoSEQ multiplex PCR assay. For the multiplex PCR, a mixture combining 60 forward primers for TCR Vbeta segments and 13 reverse primers for TCR Jbeta segments was used. A multiplex PCR assay on genomic DNA amplified the CDR3 region of rearranged TCR beta genes. On the Illumina HiSeq System, the amplified TCR beta libraries were sequenced as 87-base-pair reads. The study's processing was this. A later analysis tallied about 77 million unique TCR beta chains across the 660 or so repertoires, and about 12 million of those chains were shared by two or more donors. Raw reads were error-corrected and collapsed into unique sequences by a nearest-neighbor algorithm in which closely related sequences were merged to remove PCR and sequencing errors. V, D and J gene segments were assigned by aligning CDR3 sequences to IMGT reference sequences. For a sequence to be retained, at least a six-nucleotide match to both a V gene segment and a J gene segment was required. Rearrangements were classified as productive when the CDR3 lacked stop codons and remained in frame with V and J, and all other rearrangements were classified as non-productive. CDR3 was defined according to IMGT convention as the region running from the second conserved V-encoded cysteine to the conserved J-encoded phenylalanine. Sequences without an unambiguous match to a single V gene segment were excluded from the earlier analysis of about 640 of the donors. In an earlier analysis of several hundred of the donors, V segments were called functional above 56.7% productive rearrangements and were called segregating when the between-donor standard deviation exceeded 5%. To diagnose cytomegalovirus status from the catalog of TCR beta chain sequences, a statistical classification framework was built. A later analysis assigned V and J genes by comparing TCR nucleotide sequences with IMGT/GENE-DB human TR gene sequences. The TCRdist pipeline was used in a later analysis to assign CDR3 sequences and most-parsimonious VDJ recombination scenarios. In a later analysis, every TCR beta chain was defined by the combination of its CDR3 amino acid sequence and its V-gene family, and reads without a unique V-gene family were dropped. A later analysis removed over 500 highly shared, low-generation-probability nucleotide sequences to deal with suspected cross-contamination and a sequencing artifact. In a later analysis, a clonal expansion index for each public chain was calculated from normalized within-repertoire ranks of inferred template counts. Generation probabilities in a later analysis came from a VDJ recombination model fitted to out-of-frame rearrangements, and those results were checked against IGoR. Hypergeometric tests were used in a later analysis to score TCR-TCR, TCR-HLA and TCR-CMV co-occurrence, with a repertoire-size bias correction applied to the TCR pairs. In a later analysis, false discovery rates were estimated by permuting HLA or CMV assignments 20 times. In a later analysis, co-occurring TCRs were grouped with DBSCAN, and TCRdist sequence similarity was added when clustering was performed within HLA-allele-positive subsets. Co-occurrence clustering excluded repertoires with fewer than 30,000 or more than 120,000 public chains, plus five with anomalous nucleotide sharing. TCRdb retrieved this table from immuneACCESS and kept in-frame rearrangements only. Not all clones are present; in checked studies, unresolved V genes account for under half, and no reason is known for the remainder. V and J calls and clone size are those listed in that table; D and trimming were worked out from the DNA. In this sample the table shows 150,000 to 200,000 clones, 80% of which occur a single time. Roughly 10% of the sample is held by the ten biggest clonotypes.

In total, 600 or so healthy bone marrow donors made up the cohort. All cohort members were sampled while nominally healthy, although unrecorded immune exposures were likely present. The donor was CMV seropositive and belonged to the group of 250 to 300 seropositive cohort members. A peripheral blood sample was provided by each donor, and peripheral blood mononuclear cells were used for TCR beta sequencing. Genomic DNA extraction from the blood cell samples was performed with the Qiagen DNeasy Blood Extraction Kit. The source is a man aged 18 to 29 in good health and CMV-seropositive. The sample was PBMCs. The sequence is built from TRBV11-2 and TRBJ1-1; the junction holds 10 bases that match TRBD1. The sequence in DNA is TGTGCCAGCAGTCACGGACAGGGGGAGGTGAACACTGAAGCTTTCTTT. Its amino acids are CASSHGQGEVNTEAFF.